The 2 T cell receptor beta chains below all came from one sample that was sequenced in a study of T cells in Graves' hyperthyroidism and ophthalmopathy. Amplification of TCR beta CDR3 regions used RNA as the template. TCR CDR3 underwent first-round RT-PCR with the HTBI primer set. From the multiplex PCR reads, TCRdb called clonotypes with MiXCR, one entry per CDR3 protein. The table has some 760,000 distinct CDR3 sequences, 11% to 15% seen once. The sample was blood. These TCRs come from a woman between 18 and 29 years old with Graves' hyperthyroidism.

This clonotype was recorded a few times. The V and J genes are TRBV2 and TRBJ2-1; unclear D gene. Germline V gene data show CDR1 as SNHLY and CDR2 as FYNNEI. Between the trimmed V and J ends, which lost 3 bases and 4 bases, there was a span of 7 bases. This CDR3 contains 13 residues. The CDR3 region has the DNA TGTGCCAGCAGTGATGACGATTACAATGAGCAGTTCTTC. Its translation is CASSDDDYNEQFF. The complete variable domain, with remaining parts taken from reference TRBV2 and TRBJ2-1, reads EPEVTQTPSHQVTQMGQEVILRCVPISNHLYFYWYRQILGQKVEFLVSFYNNEISEKSEIFDDQFSVERPDGSNFTLKIRSTKLEDSAMYFCASSDDDYNEQFFGPGTRLTVL.

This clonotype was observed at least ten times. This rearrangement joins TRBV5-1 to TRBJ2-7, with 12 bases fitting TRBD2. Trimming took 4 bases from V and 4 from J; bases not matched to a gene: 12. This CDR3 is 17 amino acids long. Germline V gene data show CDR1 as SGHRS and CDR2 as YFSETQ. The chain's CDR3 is CASSPLTSGGGIYEQYF. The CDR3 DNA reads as TGCGCCAGCAGCCCACTGACTAGCGGGGGCGGTATTTACGAGCAGTACTTC. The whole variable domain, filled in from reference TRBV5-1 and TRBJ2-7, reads KAGVTQTPRYLIKTRGQQVTLSCSPISGHRSVSWYQQTPGQGLQFLFEYFSETQRNKGNFPGRFSGRQFSNSRSEMNVSTLELGDSALYLCASSPLTSGGGIYEQYFGPGTRLTVT.